This entry is about one TCR beta chain. Its antigen is unknown. This CDR3 region has 14 residues. Germline CDR1 is MNHNS and CDR2 is SASEGT. Unmatched junction bases numbered 5, after V lost 4 bases and J lost 3 bases. It was autoimmune disease history or systemic immunosuppression that excluded patients. This sample is part of a study of OX40 agonist ivuxolimab in advanced cancers. Study-wide background: Prior anti-PD-1, anti-PD-L1 or anti-CTLA-4 therapy did not bar entry, and 40% to 45% had some. Study-level findings and limits: Clonal expansion among partial responders at 0.1-3.0 mg/kg ranked near the lowest.

The data were produced by immunoSEQ multiplex PCR, yet TCRdb's version contains in-frame clones alone and is incomplete. The profile covers tens of thousands of clones, with more than 70% appearing a single time and around 0.68% taken by the ten largest. Specimen: CD4+ or CD8+ T cells sorted from blood, collected in a trial of the OX40 agonist ivuxolimab. The TCR was taken from an adult with an advanced solid tumor such as melanoma, head and neck, liver or kidney cancer. V gene TRBV6-1 combines with J gene TRBJ2-7, with TRBD1 matching 8 bases. CDR3 loop: CASSVDRGGYEQYF. The CDR3, as DNA: TGTGCCAGCAGTGTCGACAGGGGTGGCTACGAGCAGTACTTC.